This TCR beta chain was obtained from a study of shared clonotypes between healthy human individuals. Turning to this clone: The antigen remains undetermined.

Study conclusions and caveats: Donor clonotype sharing was expected to depend on sequencing depth. Limited genetic and exposure-history diversity came from having few donors.

Several immunoSEQ plates received, in even portions, the genomic DNA of each subset. PBMC DNA, left unsorted, was sequenced on ten immunoSEQ deep assay plates. The assay was immunoSEQ multiplex PCR, and TCRdb's table has in-frame clones only and misses some. The table lists approximately 470,000 clones, 81% of them singletons, with about 13% in the top ten. The source of this sequence is a woman between 40 and 50 years old in good health. Some clones in this sample may be carry-over from other donors' samples. The sample taken for sequencing was PBMCs.

This chain's CDR3 is CAISGQGPGQPQHF. Written as DNA, the CDR3 is TGTGCCATCAGTGGACAGGGGCCGGGACAGCCCCAGCATTTT. This chain connects TRBV10-3 to TRBJ1-5; 8 bases agree with TRBD1. The CDR3 has 14 amino acids. Germline values: CDR1 ENHRY, CDR2 SYGVKD. V was clipped by 4 bases and J by 7 bases; unmatched bases: 6.